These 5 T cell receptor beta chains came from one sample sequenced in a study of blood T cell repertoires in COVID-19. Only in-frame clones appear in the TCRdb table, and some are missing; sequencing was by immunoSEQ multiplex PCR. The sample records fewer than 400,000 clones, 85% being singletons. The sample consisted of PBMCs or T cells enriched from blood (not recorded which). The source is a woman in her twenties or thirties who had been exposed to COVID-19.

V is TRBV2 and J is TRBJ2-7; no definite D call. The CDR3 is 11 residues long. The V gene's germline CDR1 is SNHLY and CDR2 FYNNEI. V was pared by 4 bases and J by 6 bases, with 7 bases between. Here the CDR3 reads CASSVELEQYF. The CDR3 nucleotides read TGTGCCAGCAGTGTAGAACTCGAGCAGTACTTC.

DNA for the CDR3: TGTGCCTGGAGTCCGGGACAAGTTAGCACAGATACGCAGTATTTT. Its translation: CAWSPGQVSTDTQYF. The gene calls are TRBV30 and TRBJ2-3; a weak D match, TRBD1 (6 bases). The CDR3 consists of 15 residues. V lost 2 bases and J lost 0, with 12 bases in between. CDR1 and CDR2 (germline): GTSNPN, SVGIG (reference sequence).

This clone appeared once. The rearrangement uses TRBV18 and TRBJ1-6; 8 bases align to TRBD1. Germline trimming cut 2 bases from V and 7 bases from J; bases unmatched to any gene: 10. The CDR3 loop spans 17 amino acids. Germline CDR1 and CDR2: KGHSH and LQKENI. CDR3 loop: CASSPLDRGAGNSPLHF. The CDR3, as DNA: TGTGCCAGCTCACCATTAGACAGGGGAGCAGGGAATTCACCCCTCCACTTT.

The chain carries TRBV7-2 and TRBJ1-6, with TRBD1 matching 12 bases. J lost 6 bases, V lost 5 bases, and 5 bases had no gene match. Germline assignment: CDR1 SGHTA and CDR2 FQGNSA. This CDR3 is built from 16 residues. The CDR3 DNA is TGTGCCAGCAGCCAGGGACAGGGGGCGCGTAATTCACCCCTCCACTTT. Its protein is CASSQGQGARNSPLHF.

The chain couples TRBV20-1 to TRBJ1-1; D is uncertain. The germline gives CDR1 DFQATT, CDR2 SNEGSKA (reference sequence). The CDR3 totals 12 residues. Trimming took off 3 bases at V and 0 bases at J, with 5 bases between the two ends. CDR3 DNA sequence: TGCAGTGCTAGTTCGGTGAACACTGAAGCTTTCTTT. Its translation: CSASSVNTEAFF.